The 2 T cell receptor beta chains in this list originate from one sample, sequenced in a study of T cells in Graves' hyperthyroidism and ophthalmopathy. Authors of the study amplified TCR beta CDR3 regions from RNA transcripts. A set of HTBI primers served as the primers for a first-round RT-PCR of the TCR CDR3. MiXCR was run by TCRdb on the multiplex PCR reads, yielding one entry per CDR3 protein. This table holds some 500,000 distinct CDR3 sequences, around 22% found once. The source material was blood. These receptors all stem from a woman in her 30s with Graves' ophthalmopathy.

Only one count was recorded for this clonotype. The chain links TRBV27 to TRBJ2-7, with 10 bases matching TRBD2. The CDR3 loop spans 16 amino acids. Losses at the gene ends were 1 base for V and 2 bases for J; bases not matched to a gene: 5. Germline loops: CDR1 MNHEY, CDR2 SMNVEV (reference sequence). This CDR3 is CASSLLAGGGAYEQYF. CDR3 bases: TGTGCCAGCAGTTTATTAGCGGGAGGAGGGGCCTACGAGCAGTACTTC.

This clonotype was picked up a small number of times. This chain uses TRBV20-1 with TRBJ1-5; D is ambiguous. The CDR3 runs to 17 residues. CDR1 is DFQATT, CDR2 SNEGSKA, per germline (reference sequence). V was trimmed by 2 bases and J by 6 bases, leaving 23 bases between them. CDR3 coding DNA: TGCAGTGCTAGACCCACCTACGGCGGCGAAGTTGGTCAGCCCCAGCATTTT. Translation gives CSARPTYGGEVGQPQHF.